Below, 8 T cell receptor beta chains from the same sample are listed, as sequenced in a study of vaccination effects on CD4 cells after COVID-19. No cognate antigen is known for these TCRs. Prior to sequencing, the ViraFEST assay stimulated PBMC with viral peptide pools, which expanded the antigen-specific CD4+ T cells. Upon completion of around 9 days in culture, CD4+ T cells were isolated. Sometime from March through December 2020, the person acquired a SARS-CoV-2 infection that PCR confirmed. TCRdb keeps only in-frame clones here, not all; method: immunoSEQ multiplex PCR. Here the sample spans 15,000 to 20,000 clones, around four fifths being singletons. This specimen consisted of CD4+ T cells from PBMCs cultured with SARS-CoV-2 spike peptides, obtained before COVID-19 vaccination. The source is a human donor who had a prior SARS-CoV-2 infection.

The chain carries TRBV25-1 and TRBJ2-1, with TRBD2 matching 11 bases. This CDR3 is 17 amino acids long. V was clipped by 6 bases and J by 0 bases; unmatched bases: 7. Germline CDR1 MGHDK, CDR2 SYGVNS. CDR3 loop: CASRPSSGGSSYNEQFF. The CDR3 DNA reads TGTGCCAGCAGACCTTCTAGCGGGGGGAGCTCCTACAATGAGCAGTTCTTC.

The CDR3 DNA sequence: TGCGCCAGCAGCCTAGACGCCTTCTCTGGAAACACCATATATTTT. This sequence encodes CASSLDAFSGNTIYF. This chain joins TRBV5-1 and TRBJ1-3; D not resolved. Germline CDR1 SGHRS, CDR2 YFSETQ. V was cut by 4 bases and J by 0 bases, with 11 bases left in between. CDR3 length: 15 amino acids.

The chain uses TRBV4-2 and TRBJ1-2; D not resolved. In germline, CDR1 is LGHNA, CDR2 YNFKEQ. The CDR3 consists of 13 residues. Trimming left V 0 bases short and J 5 bases short, with 7 bases between. CDR3 in amino acids: CASSQEGGYGYTF. The CDR3 coding sequence is TGTGCCAGCAGCCAAGAGGGAGGGTATGGCTACACCTTC.

The chain links TRBV6-5 to TRBJ1-2, with D perhaps TRBD1 (5 bases). This CDR3 contains 15 residues. Looked up from germline, CDR1 is MNHEY and CDR2 is SVGAGI. V lost 6 bases, J lost 5 bases, and 19 bases lay in between. The CDR3 region is CASREFTRAQYGYTF. CDR3 DNA sequence: TGTGCCAGCAGAGAGTTTACCAGGGCGCAGTATGGCTACACCTTC.

The V and J genes are TRBV6-1 and TRBJ1-2; TRBD1 might be the D (6 bases). The CDR3 extends over 15 amino acids. Germline V lookup: CDR1 MNHNS, CDR2 SASEGT. Between the trimmed V and J ends, which lost 0 bases and 4 bases, there was a span of 12 bases. The CDR3 DNA reads as TGTGCCAGCAGTGAAGCACTTTCCAGGGGCTATGGCTACACCTTC. It codes for CASSEALSRGYGYTF.

The chain combines TRBV6-6 with TRBJ1-1; D is uncertain. Trimming cost V 3 bases and J 5 bases, with 13 bases left between them. The CDR3 length is 14 residues. The germline gives CDR1 MNHNY, CDR2 SVGAGI (reference sequence). CDR3 residues: CASSYIMGRTEAFF. As DNA, the CDR3 is TGTGCCAGCAGTTATATCATGGGGAGGACTGAAGCTTTCTTT.

The chain links TRBV7-2 to TRBJ1-2; D is uncertain. CDR3 size: 15 residues. Germline V lookup: CDR1 SGHTA, CDR2 FQGNSA. Trimming took 4 bases from V and 1 from J, leaving 13 bases between them. CDR3 in amino acids: CASSSDSAVNYGYTF. DNA of the CDR3: TGTGCCAGCAGCTCGGATTCGGCCGTTAACTATGGCTACACCTTC. The full variable domain, completed using reference TRBV7-2 and TRBJ1-2, is GAGVSQSPSNKVTEKGKDVELRCDPISGHTALYWYRQSLGQGLEFLIYFQGNSAPDKSGLPSDRFSAERTGGSVSTLTIQRTQQEDSAVYLCASSSDSAVNYGYTFGSGTRLTVV.

This clone showed up just a few times. The rearrangement joins TRBV5-4 to TRBJ2-5; no clear D. Trimming took off 4 bases at V and 0 bases at J, with 7 bases between the two ends. The germline V gene has CDR1 SGHNT and CDR2 YYREEE (reference sequence). This CDR3 region has 13 residues. The CDR3 region has the DNA TGTGCCAGCAGCCGCCGAGACCAAGAGACCCAGTACTTC. It codes for CASSRRDQETQYF.